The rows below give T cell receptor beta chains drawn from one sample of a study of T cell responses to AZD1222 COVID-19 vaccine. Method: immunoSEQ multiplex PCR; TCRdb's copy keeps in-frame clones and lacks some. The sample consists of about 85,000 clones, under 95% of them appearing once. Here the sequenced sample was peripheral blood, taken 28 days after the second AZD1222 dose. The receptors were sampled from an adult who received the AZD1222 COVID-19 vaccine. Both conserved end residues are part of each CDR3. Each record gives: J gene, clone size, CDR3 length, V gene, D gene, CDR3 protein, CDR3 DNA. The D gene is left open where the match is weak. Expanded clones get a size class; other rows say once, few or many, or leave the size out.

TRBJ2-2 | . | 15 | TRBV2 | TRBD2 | CASSVGGADTGELFF | TGTGCCAGCAGTGTCGGGGGGGCCGACACCGGGGAGCTGTTTTTT
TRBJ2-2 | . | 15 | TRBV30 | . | CAWIRAEINTGELFF | TGTGCCTGGATCAGAGCGGAGATAAACACCGGGGAGCTGTTTTTT
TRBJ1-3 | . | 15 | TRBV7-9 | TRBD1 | CASSMGQGRGNTIYF | TGTGCCAGCAGCATGGGACAGGGCAGGGGAAACACCATATATTTT
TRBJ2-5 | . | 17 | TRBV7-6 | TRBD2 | CASSWGLLAGGPGTQYF | TGTGCCAGCAGCTGGGGGCTACTAGCGGGAGGGCCCGGGACCCAGTACTTC
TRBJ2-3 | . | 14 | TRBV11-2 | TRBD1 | CASSLGQGPDTQYF | TGTGCCAGCAGCTTAGGACAGGGGCCAGATACGCAGTATTTT
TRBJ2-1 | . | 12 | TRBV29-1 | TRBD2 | CSVATSGSQQFF | TGCAGCGTTGCGACTAGCGGGAGTCAACAGTTCTTC
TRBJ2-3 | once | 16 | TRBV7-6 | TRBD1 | CASSLVGQGVTDTQYF | TGTGCCAGCAGCTTAGTGGGACAGGGCGTCACAGATACGCAGTATTTT
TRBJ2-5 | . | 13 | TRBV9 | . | CASSTRDRETQYF | TGTGCCAGCAGCACGCGGGACCGGGAGACCCAGTACTTC
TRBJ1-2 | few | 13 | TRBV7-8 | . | CASSPEADYGYTF | TGTGCCAGCAGCCCGGAGGCTGACTATGGCTACACCTTC
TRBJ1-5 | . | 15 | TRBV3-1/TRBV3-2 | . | CASSGRTALNQPQHF | TGTGCCAGCAGCGGACGGACGGCTCTGAATCAGCCCCAGCATTTT
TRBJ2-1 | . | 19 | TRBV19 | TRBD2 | CASSIMRSGLAGGPSEQFF | TGTGCCAGTAGTATAATGCGTTCGGGACTAGCGGGAGGGCCGAGTGAGCAGTTCTTC
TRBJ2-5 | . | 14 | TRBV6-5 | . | CASKLEELVETQYF | TGTGCCAGCAAATTGGAGGAGTTAGTAGAGACCCAGTACTTC
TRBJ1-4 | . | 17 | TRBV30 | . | CAWSMRHAGTPNEKLFF | TGTGCCTGGAGTATGAGACACGCCGGGACACCTAATGAAAAACTGTTTTTT
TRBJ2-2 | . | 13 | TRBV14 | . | CASSQDLGGELFF | TGTGCCAGCAGCCAAGATCTTGGCGGGGAGCTGTTTTTT
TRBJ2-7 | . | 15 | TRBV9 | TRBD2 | CASTVGLNGPYEQYF | TGTGCCAGCACCGTGGGACTAAATGGTCCCTACGAGCAGTACTTC
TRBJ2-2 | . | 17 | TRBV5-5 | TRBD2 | CASSFSSQRGGTGELFF | TGTGCCAGCAGCTTCTCGTCCCAGCGGGGTGGGACCGGGGAGCTGTTTTTT
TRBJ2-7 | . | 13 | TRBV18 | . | CASAPLVEDEQYF | TGTGCCAGCGCACCCTTGGTGGAGGACGAGCAGTACTTC
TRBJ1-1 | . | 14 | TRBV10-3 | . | CAIPEGFGMAEAFF | TGTGCCATCCCCGAAGGGTTTGGGATGGCTGAAGCTTTCTTT
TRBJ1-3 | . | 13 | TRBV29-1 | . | CSVLRSSGNTIYF | TGCAGCGTTCTCCGGAGCTCTGGAAACACCATATATTTT
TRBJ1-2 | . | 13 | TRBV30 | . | CAWREAGMRSYTF | TGTGCCTGGAGGGAGGCGGGGATGAGGAGCTACACCTTC
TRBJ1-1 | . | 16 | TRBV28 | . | CASSPYSTPQNTEAFF | TGTGCCAGCAGTCCCTATTCGACGCCTCAGAACACTGAAGCTTTCTTT
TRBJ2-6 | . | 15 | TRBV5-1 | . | CASSFSLSGANVLTF | TGCGCCAGCAGCTTTAGTCTCTCTGGGGCCAACGTCCTGACTTTC
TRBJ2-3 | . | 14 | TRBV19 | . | CASSAQTTTDTQYF | TGTGCCAGTAGTGCCCAGACTACCACAGATACGCAGTATTTT
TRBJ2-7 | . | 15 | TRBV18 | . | CASSPRLGGAYEQYF | TGTGCCAGCTCACCAAGACTCGGCGGGGCTTACGAGCAGTACTTC
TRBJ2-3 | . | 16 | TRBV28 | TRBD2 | CASSLWASGSPDTQYF | TGTGCCAGCAGTTTATGGGCTAGCGGGAGTCCAGATACGCAGTATTTT
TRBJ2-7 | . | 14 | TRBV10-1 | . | CAHPRSDSPYEQYF | TGCGCCCACCCCCGTTCGGACAGCCCCTACGAGCAGTACTTC
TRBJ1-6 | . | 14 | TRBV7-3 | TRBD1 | CASSPGTDNSPLHF | TGTGCCAGCAGCCCCGGGACAGATAATTCACCCCTCCACTTT
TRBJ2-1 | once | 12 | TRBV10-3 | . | CAISELGDEQFF | TGTGCCATCAGTGAATTGGGGGATGAGCAGTTCTTC
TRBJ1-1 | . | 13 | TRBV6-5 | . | CASTNGPNTEAFF | TGTGCCAGCACTAACGGGCCGAACACTGAAGCTTTCTTT
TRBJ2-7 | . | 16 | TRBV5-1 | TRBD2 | CASSFSLAGASHEQYF | TGCGCCAGCAGCTTTTCCTTAGCGGGAGCATCCCACGAGCAGTACTTC
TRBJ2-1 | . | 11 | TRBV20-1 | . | CSAPRWEEQFF | TGCAGTGCCCCACGGTGGGAGGAGCAGTTCTTC
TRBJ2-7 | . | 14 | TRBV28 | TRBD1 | CASSRTGDKDEQYF | TGTGCCAGCAGTAGGACAGGGGATAAAGACGAGCAGTACTTC
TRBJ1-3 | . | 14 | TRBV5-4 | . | CASSRPGRGNTIYF | TGTGCCAGCAGCCGCCCCGGACGGGGAAACACCATATATTTT
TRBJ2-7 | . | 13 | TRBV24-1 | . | CATSAGLPYEQYF | TGTGCCACCAGCGCAGGGTTGCCCTACGAGCAGTACTTC
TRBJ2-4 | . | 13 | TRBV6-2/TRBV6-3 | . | CASSDMEVNIQYF | TGTGCCAGCAGTGATATGGAAGTCAACATTCAGTACTTC
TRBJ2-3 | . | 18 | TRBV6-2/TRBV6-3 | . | CASSYSIMDSTRPDTQYF | TGTGCCAGCAGTTACTCAATCATGGACTCCACTAGACCAGATACGCAGTATTTT
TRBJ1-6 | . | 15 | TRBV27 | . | CASRGQKNYNSPLHF | TGTGCCAGCAGGGGCCAGAAAAACTATAATTCACCCCTCCACTTT
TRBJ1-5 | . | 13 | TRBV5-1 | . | CASSRDSNQPQHF | TGCGCCAGCAGCAGGGATAGCAATCAGCCCCAGCATTTT
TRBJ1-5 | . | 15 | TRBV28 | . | CASSLGTPGSRPQHF | TGTGCCAGCAGTTTGGGGACACCTGGTTCTCGGCCCCAGCATTTT
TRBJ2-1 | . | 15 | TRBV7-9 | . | CASSSGDGNYNEQFF | TGTGCCAGCAGCTCAGGGGACGGGAACTACAATGAGCAGTTCTTC
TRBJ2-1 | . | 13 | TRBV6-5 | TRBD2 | CASSPGGYNEQFF | TGTGCCAGCAGTCCGGGGGGCTACAATGAGCAGTTCTTC
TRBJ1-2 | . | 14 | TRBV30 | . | CAWSRTGGAFGYTF | TGTGCCTGGAGTAGGACTGGCGGTGCGTTTGGCTACACCTTC
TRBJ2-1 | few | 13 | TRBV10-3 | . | CAIGGTLYNEQFF | TGTGCCATCGGTGGGACCCTCTACAATGAGCAGTTCTTC
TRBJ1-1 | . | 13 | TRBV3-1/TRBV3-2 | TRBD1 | CASILGTGSEAFF | TGTGCCAGCATTCTCGGGACAGGGTCTGAAGCTTTCTTT
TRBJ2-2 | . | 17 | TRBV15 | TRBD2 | CATSRTTSGRFTGELFF | TGTGCCACCAGCAGAACTACTAGCGGGAGATTCACCGGGGAGCTGTTTTTT
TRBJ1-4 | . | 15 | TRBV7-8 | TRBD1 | CASSLGTAFNEKLFF | TGTGCCAGCAGCCTTGGGACAGCCTTTAATGAAAAACTGTTTTTT
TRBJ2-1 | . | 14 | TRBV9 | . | CASSVEVTYNEQFF | TGTGCCAGCAGCGTAGAGGTCACCTACAATGAGCAGTTCTTC
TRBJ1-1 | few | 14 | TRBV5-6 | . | CASSEGGPNTEAFF | TGTGCCAGCAGCGAAGGGGGACCGAACACTGAAGCTTTCTTT
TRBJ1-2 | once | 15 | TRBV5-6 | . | CASSLVGRPSGGYTF | TGTGCCAGCAGCTTGGTGGGCAGGCCCTCTGGTGGCTACACCTTC
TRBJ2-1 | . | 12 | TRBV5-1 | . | CASSFGDNEQFF | TGCGCCAGCAGCTTCGGGGACAATGAGCAGTTCTTC
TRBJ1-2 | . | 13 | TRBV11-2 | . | CASSLGGDYGYTF | TGTGCCAGCAGCTTAGGGGGCGACTATGGCTACACCTTC
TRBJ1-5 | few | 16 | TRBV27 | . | CASSLSVGYSNQPQHF | TGTGCCAGCAGTTTATCGGTCGGGTATAGCAATCAGCCCCAGCATTTT
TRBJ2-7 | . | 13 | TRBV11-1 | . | CASSRSASYEQYF | TGTGCCAGCAGCCGGAGTGCCTCCTACGAGCAGTACTTC
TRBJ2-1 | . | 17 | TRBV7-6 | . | CASSPTLATPRNNEQFF | TGTGCCAGCAGTCCCACCCTTGCGACCCCTCGGAACAATGAGCAGTTCTTC
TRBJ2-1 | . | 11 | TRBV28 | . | CASSLKGKQFF | TGTGCCAGCAGTTTGAAGGGTAAGCAGTTCTTC